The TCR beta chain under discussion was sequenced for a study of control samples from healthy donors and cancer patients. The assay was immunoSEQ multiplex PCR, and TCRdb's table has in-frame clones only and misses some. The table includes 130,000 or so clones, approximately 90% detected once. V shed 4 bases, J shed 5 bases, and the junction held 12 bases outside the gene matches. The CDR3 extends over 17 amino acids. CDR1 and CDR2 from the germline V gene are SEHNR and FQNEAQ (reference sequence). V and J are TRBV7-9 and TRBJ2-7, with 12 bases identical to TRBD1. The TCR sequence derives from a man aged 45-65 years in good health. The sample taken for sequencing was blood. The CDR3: CASSYSGTGGALDEQYF. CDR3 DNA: TGTGCCAGCAGCTACTCCGGGACAGGGGGCGCACTGGACGAGCAGTACTTC. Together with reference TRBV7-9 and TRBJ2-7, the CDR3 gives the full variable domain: DTGVSQNPRHKITKRGQNVTFRCDPISEHNRLYWYRQTLGQGPEFLTYFQNEAQLEKSRLLSDRFSAERPKGSFSTLEIQRTEQGDSAMYLCASSYSGTGGALDEQYFGPGTRLTVT.